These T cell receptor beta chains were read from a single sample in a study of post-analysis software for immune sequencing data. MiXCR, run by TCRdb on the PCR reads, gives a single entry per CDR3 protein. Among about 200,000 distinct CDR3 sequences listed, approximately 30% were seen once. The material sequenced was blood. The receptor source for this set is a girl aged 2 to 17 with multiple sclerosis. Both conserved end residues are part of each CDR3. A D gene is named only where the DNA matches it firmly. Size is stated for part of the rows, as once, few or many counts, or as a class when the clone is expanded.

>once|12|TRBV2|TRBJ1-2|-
TGTGTCAGCAGGGCTCCAGACAGACACTACACCTTC
CVSRAPDRHYTF
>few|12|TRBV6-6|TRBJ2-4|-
TGTGCCAGCAGTTATCAGCAAGACATTCAGTACTTC
CASSYQQDIQYF
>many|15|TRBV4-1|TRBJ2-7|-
TGCGCCAGCAGCCAAGTTCCGATCGGGAGCTACGAGCAGTACTTC
CASSQVPIGSYEQYF
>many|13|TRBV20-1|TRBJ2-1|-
TGCAGTGCTTATACTGGTTCCTACAATGAGCAGTTCTTC
CSAYTGSYNEQFF
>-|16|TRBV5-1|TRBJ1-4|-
TGCGCCAGCACCCCAGGGGCCCTTCATGATAATGAAAAACTGTTTTTT
CASTPGALHDNEKLFF
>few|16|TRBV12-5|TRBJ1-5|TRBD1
TGTGCTAGTGGTTTGGTGGGGACAGAGTCCAATCAGCCCCAGCATTTT
CASGLVGTESNQPQHF
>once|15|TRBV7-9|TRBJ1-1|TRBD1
TGTGCCAGCAGCCGGAGGACAGGCGTGAACACTGAAGCTTTCTTT
CASSRRTGVNTEAFF
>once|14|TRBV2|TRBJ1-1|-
TGTGCCGGCAGCCCATGGGGTTTGGACACTGAAGCTTTCTTT
CAGSPWGLDTEAFF
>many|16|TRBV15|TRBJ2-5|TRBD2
TGTGCCACCAGCGGGACTAGCGGGGGGCTTCAAGAGACCCAGTACTTC
CATSGTSGGLQETQYF
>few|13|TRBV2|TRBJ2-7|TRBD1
TGTGCCAGCAGTATGGACAGGAGCTACGAGCAGTACTTC
CASSMDRSYEQYF
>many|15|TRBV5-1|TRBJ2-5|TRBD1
TGCGCCAGCAGCTTGGCCGGGACAGGGCAAGAGACCCAGTACTTC
CASSLAGTGQETQYF
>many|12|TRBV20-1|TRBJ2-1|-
TGCAGTGCTAGCGATCTCGGGGATGAGCAGTTCTTC
CSASDLGDEQFF
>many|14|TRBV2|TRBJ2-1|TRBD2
TGTGCCAGCACCGGGACTAGCGGGATGGCTGAGCAGTTCTTC
CASTGTSGMAEQFF
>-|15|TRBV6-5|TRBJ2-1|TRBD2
TGTGCCAGCAGAAGACTAGCGGGGGTTAACAATGAGCAGTTCTTC
CASRRLAGVNNEQFF
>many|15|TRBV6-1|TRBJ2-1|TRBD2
TGTGCCAGCAGTCCCGGGACTAGCGGTTACAATGAGCAGTTCTTC
CASSPGTSGYNEQFF
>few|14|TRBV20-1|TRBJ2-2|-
TGCAGTGCAAATTCACAGGGTCGGGCCGGGGAGCTGTTTTTT
CSANSQGRAGELFF
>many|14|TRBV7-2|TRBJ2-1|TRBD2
TGTGCCAGCAGCTTAGGGCCTAGCGGAGCACGTCAGTTCTTC
CASSLGPSGARQFF
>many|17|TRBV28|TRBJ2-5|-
TGTGCCAGCAGTTTACGCTTCAGGGGGGCGGGAGAAAAGACCCAGTACTTC
CASSLRFRGAGEKTQYF
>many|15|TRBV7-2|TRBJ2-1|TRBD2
TGTGCCAGCAGCCTGGGGACTAGCGGCTACAATGAGCAGTTCTTC
CASSLGTSGYNEQFF
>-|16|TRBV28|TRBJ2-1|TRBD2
TGTGCCAGCAGTTCGCTCGGGACTAGCGGGAGAAATGAGCAGTTCTTC
CASSSLGTSGRNEQFF
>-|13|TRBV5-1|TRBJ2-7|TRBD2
TGCGCCAGCAGCAGCGGGGATTCCTACGAGCAGTACTTC
CASSSGDSYEQYF
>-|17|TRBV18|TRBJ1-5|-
TGTGCCAGCTCTAACACAAGGGCGGGGGGCGGCAATCAGCCCCAGCATTTT
CASSNTRAGGGNQPQHF
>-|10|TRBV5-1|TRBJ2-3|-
TGCGCCAGCGGTGGAGATACGCAGTATTTT
CASGGDTQYF
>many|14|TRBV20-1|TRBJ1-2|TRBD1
TGCAGTGCTAGCAACCCCAGGGGGCAGGGTGGCTACACCTTC
CSASNPRGQGGYTF
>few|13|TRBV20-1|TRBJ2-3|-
TGCAGTGCTCGAACAGGGAGGGGGGATACGCAGTATTTT
CSARTGRGDTQYF
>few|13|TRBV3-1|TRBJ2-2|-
TGTGCCAGCAGCCCCTTCCTAACCGGGGAGCTGTTTTTT
CASSPFLTGELFF
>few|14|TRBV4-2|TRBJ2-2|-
TGTGCCAGCAGCCGCAACCTATTCTCCGGGGAGCTGTTTTTT
CASSRNLFSGELFF
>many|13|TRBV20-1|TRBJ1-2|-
TGCAGTGCCCGGGGGCCCAGGGCTTATGGCTACACCTTC
CSARGPRAYGYTF
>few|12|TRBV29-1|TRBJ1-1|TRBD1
TGCAGCGCCCACAGGGGGGGGACTGAAGCTTTCTTT
CSAHRGGTEAFF
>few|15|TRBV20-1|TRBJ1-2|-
TGCAGTGCAGGGGCGAGCGGGGGCAGGGACTATGGCTACACCTTC
CSAGASGGRDYGYTF
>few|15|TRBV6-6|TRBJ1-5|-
TGTGCCAGCAGCTTACCCGACGGCGAATATCAGCCCCAGCATTTT
CASSLPDGEYQPQHF
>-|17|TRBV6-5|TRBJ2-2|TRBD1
TGTGCCAGCAGTTACAACACCGGGACAGCCCCAGCCGGGGAGCTGTTTTTT
CASSYNTGTAPAGELFF
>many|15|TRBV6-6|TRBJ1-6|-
TGTGCCAGCAGTTACACAGGATTTGATAATTCACCCCTCCACTTT
CASSYTGFDNSPLHF
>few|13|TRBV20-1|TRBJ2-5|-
TGCAGTGCTGGGGGGGCAGGGGAAGAGACCCAGTACTTC
CSAGGAGEETQYF
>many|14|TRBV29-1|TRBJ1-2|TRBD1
TGCAGCGTTGAAAGGGGGACAGGAGGTGGGGGCTACACCTTC
CSVERGTGGGGYTF
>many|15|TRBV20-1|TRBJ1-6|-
TGCAGTGCTACCGAGGAGGACAGCAGTAATTCACCCCTCCACTTT
CSATEEDSSNSPLHF
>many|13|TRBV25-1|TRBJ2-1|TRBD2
TGTGCCACCCTTTCGCGGGAGACTCATGAGCAGTTCTTC
CATLSRETHEQFF
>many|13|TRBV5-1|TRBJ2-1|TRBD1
TGCGCCAGTAACAGGGGGTTCGACAATGAGCAGTTCTTC
CASNRGFDNEQFF
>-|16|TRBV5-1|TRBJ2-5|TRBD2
TGCGCCAGCAGTGCCAACAGCGGGGGGTTAGGAGAGACCCAGTACTTC
CASSANSGGLGETQYF
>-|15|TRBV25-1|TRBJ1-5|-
TGTGCCAGCAGTGAGGGGGGCCGACACAAACAGCCCCAGCATTTT
CASSEGGRHKQPQHF
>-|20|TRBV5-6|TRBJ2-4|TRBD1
TGTGCCAGCAGCTTGGCACGGACAGGGAATCGATGGCTGGCCAAAAACATTCAGTACTTC
CASSLARTGNRWLAKNIQYF